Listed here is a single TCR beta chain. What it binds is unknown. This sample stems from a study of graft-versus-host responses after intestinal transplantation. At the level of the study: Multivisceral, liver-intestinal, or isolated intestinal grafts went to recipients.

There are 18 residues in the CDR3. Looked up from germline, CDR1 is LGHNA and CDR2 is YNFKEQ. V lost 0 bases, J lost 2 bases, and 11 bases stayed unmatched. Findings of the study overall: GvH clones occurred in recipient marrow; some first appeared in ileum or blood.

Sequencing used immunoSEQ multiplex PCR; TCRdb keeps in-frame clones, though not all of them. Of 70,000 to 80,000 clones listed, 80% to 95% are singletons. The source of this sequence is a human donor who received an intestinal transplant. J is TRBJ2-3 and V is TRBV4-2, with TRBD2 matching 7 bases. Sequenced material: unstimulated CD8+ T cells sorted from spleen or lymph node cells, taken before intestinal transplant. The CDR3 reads CASSQDSPPAGTTDTQYF. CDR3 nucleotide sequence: TGTGCCAGCAGCCAAGACTCCCCCCCAGCGGGGACCACAGATACGCAGTATTTT.